The present TCR beta chain was sequenced within a study of cytomegalovirus exposure and HLA in healthy donors. Overall study findings and caveats: Reports showed the classifier diagnosing cytomegalovirus status with high specificity and sensitivity. Analysis performed later found about 18,000 TCR beta sequences associated with HLA alleles at 0.05 false discovery rate. A later analysis appeared to link common viral pathogens to several of the most significant clusters.

With 60 Vbeta and 13 Jbeta primers, the PCR was carried out. Profiling relied on immunoSEQ multiplex PCR, and the TCRdb table lists in-frame clones only, not all of them. The sample lists approximately 100,000 clones; over 75% were seen once. Worth noting for this clone: Antigen: not known. The sample has other DNA sequences that encode this CDR3 too.

The CDR3 length is 12 residues. V was pared by 0 bases and J by 5 bases, with 4 bases between. Germline V CDR1 and CDR2: PRHDT, FYEKMQ (reference sequence). The material sequenced was PBMCs. This chain uses TRBV13 with TRBJ1-1; D is uncertain. The TCR sequence derives from a woman between 18 and 29 years old in good health and CMV-seropositive. DNA for the CDR3: TGTGCCAGCAGCTTAGGACGGACTGAAGCTTTCTTT. Amino acids: CASSLGRTEAFF. The entire variable domain, with the rest obtained from reference TRBV13 and TRBJ1-1, is as follows: AAGVIQSPRHLIKEKRETATLKCYPIPRHDTVYWYQQGPGQDPQFLISFYEKMQSDKGSIPDRFSAQQFSDYHSELNMSSLELGDSALYFCASSLGRTEAFFGQGTRLTVV.